This T cell receptor beta chain was sequenced during a study of identical twins. Unique molecular identifiers were present on the cDNA, which also gained a universal primer site by template switching. Each CDR3 protein is one row after TCRdb ran MiXCR on the 5' RACE reads. Of approximately 590,000 distinct CDR3 sequences listed, around 9.6% are singletons. This clonotype was seen more than once but under ten times. The length of the CDR3 is 15 residues. The V gene's germline CDR1 is MGHDK and CDR2 SYGVNS. With 6 bases clipped from V and 7 bases from J, the junction kept 11 bases outside the gene matches. These data were also reused for a study on yellow fever vaccine responses in identical twins.

The rearrangement links TRBV25-1 to TRBJ2-7, with 11 positions matching TRBD2. The sequenced material came from PBMCs. The clonotype comes from a woman between 18 and 29 years old in good health. DNA of the CDR3: TGTGCCAGCAGCTGGGGTAGCGGGAGGGAGGGAGAGCAGTACTTC. Its translation: CASSWGSGREGEQYF.